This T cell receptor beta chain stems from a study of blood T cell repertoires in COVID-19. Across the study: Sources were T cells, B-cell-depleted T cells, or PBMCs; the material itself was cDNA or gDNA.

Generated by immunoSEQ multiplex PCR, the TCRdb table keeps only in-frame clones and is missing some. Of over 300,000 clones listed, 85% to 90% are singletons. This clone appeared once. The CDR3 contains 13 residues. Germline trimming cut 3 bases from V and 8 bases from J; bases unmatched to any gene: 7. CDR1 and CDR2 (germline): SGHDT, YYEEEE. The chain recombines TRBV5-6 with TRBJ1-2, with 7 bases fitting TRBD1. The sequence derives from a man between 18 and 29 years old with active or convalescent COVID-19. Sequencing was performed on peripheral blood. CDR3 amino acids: CASSWGQSGGYTF. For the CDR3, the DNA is TGTGCCAGCAGCTGGGGACAGTCGGGGGGCTACACCTTC.